A selection of T cell receptor beta chains follows, all from one sample in a study of T-cell reconstitution after alpha-beta-depleted transplantation in children. One entry per CDR3 protein results from TCRdb running MiXCR on the PCR reads. Of about 600,000 distinct CDR3 sequences detected, 20% to 25% appear once; the ten largest clones hold 12% to 15%. The sample here was PBMCs, mostly from graft donor cells, taken 360 days after TCRalphabeta/CD19-depleted stem cell transplant. The receptors derive from a boy younger than two who had a stem cell transplant for acute myeloid leukemia, so the T cells may come from the graft donor. The conserved cysteine and the conserved F or W are not part of the CDR3 here.

j_gene: TRBJ2-5
v_gene: TRBV12-3/TRBV12-4
CDR3aa: ASSWDSRQETQY

j_gene: TRBJ2-1
v_gene: TRBV6-1
CDR3aa: ASSQGVLYNEQF

j_gene: TRBJ1-3
v_gene: TRBV12-3/TRBV12-4
CDR3aa: ASTSGLQGNTIY

j_gene: TRBJ1-2
v_gene: TRBV20-1
CDR3aa: SARRDSPNYGYT

j_gene: TRBJ1-6
v_gene: TRBV11-2
CDR3aa: ASSLGSGRIYNSPLH

j_gene: TRBJ1-5
v_gene: TRBV20-1
CDR3aa: SALGRGNQPQH

j_gene: TRBJ2-5
v_gene: TRBV29-1
CDR3aa: SVEGGFRETQY

j_gene: TRBJ1-1
v_gene: TRBV27
CDR3aa: ASSQTGEYTEAF

j_gene: TRBJ2-3
v_gene: TRBV12-3/TRBV12-4
CDR3aa: ASTQKDTQY

j_gene: TRBJ1-1
v_gene: TRBV5-1
CDR3aa: ASSPTGRRTEAF

j_gene: TRBJ2-1
v_gene: TRBV28
CDR3aa: ASRRTVLVTAANNEQF

j_gene: TRBJ2-7
v_gene: TRBV20-1
CDR3aa: SAMEAYEQY

j_gene: TRBJ2-3
v_gene: TRBV5-1
CDR3aa: ASSLSHTGSDTQY

j_gene: TRBJ2-3
v_gene: TRBV20-1
CDR3aa: SARGDTLSTDTQY

j_gene: TRBJ1-5
v_gene: TRBV15
CDR3aa: ATSRGGGGRNQPQH

j_gene: TRBJ2-1
v_gene: TRBV3-1
CDR3aa: ASSPLLAGAVSHEQF

j_gene: TRBJ2-2
v_gene: TRBV19
CDR3aa: ASRGTGENTGELF

j_gene: TRBJ2-7
v_gene: TRBV20-1
CDR3aa: SGERAGDEQY

j_gene: TRBJ1-1
v_gene: TRBV5-1
CDR3aa: ASSGTGGAGTEAF

j_gene: TRBJ2-3
v_gene: TRBV7-8
CDR3aa: ASSLEPGPAGDTQY

j_gene: TRBJ1-5
v_gene: TRBV24-1
CDR3aa: ATSVDDQPQH

j_gene: TRBJ2-5
v_gene: TRBV4-1
CDR3aa: ASSPWQGQYQETQY

j_gene: TRBJ2-4
v_gene: TRBV29-1
CDR3aa: SVNLGGTKNIQY

j_gene: TRBJ2-5
v_gene: TRBV15
CDR3aa: ATSRDFRETQY

j_gene: TRBJ1-2
v_gene: TRBV12-3/TRBV12-4
CDR3aa: ASSLFGGNYGYT

j_gene: TRBJ2-3
v_gene: TRBV29-1
CDR3aa: SVGDPTDTQY

j_gene: TRBJ1-5
v_gene: TRBV28
CDR3aa: ASSFYRNQPQH

j_gene: TRBJ1-2
v_gene: TRBV12-3/TRBV12-4
CDR3aa: ASSRQGLRYGYT

j_gene: TRBJ2-2
v_gene: TRBV28
CDR3aa: ASSLKARQGELF

j_gene: TRBJ1-1
v_gene: TRBV7-7
CDR3aa: ASSLYPNTGSTEAF

j_gene: TRBJ2-1
v_gene: TRBV20-1
CDR3aa: SARDWARTASYNEQF

j_gene: TRBJ2-1
v_gene: TRBV27
CDR3aa: ASSLWAGTGGSLDEQF